These T cell receptor beta chains were read from a single sample in a study of cytomegalovirus exposure and HLA in healthy donors. Sequenced by immunoSEQ multiplex PCR; TCRdb stores in-frame clones only, minus some. Of 100,000 to 150,000 clones in the sample, over 15% were seen once. Sequenced material: PBMCs. These receptors were obtained from a female donor in good health and CMV-seropositive. Each CDR3 is given with its conserved first and last residue. Each record gives: J gene, V gene, CDR3 protein.

TRBJ2-3 TRBV28 CASSLPGTGTNTQYF
TRBJ1-4 TRBV7-2 CASSPEAVTGPEKLFF
TRBJ1-4 TRBV28 CASSVLQGAGSFEKLFF
TRBJ1-5 TRBV7-4 CASIKGGYSNQPQHF
TRBJ2-5 TRBV5-6 CASSFMAGEKETQYF
TRBJ2-7 TRBV5-1 CASSFNREQKQYF
TRBJ1-4 TRBV4-1 CASSQGGQHNEKLFF
TRBJ1-4 TRBV10-3 CAARATGRNEKLFF
TRBJ1-2 TRBV30 CACLPWAGNGGYTF
TRBJ1-2 TRBV6-6 CASSYGIGHYGYTF
TRBJ2-3 TRBV5-1 CASSLGDRVQKYTQYF
TRBJ1-5 TRBV28 CASKAWDRLNQPQHF
TRBJ2-7 TRBV28 CASSFQASYEQYF
TRBJ2-7 TRBV5-1 CASSLLSLAGMVGQYF
TRBJ2-7 TRBV28 CASSLLAGESYEQYF
TRBJ2-3 TRBV28 CASSEWDRMQYF
TRBJ2-1 TRBV7-9 CASSPILAVRYNEQFF
TRBJ1-4 TRBV30 CACSRGLSSAKKLFF
TRBJ2-1 TRBV4-2 CASSQASGRWNEQFF
TRBJ2-7 TRBV5-1 CASSGGIPWGGEQYF
TRBJ2-2 TRBV7-8 CARPLDGSTGELFF
TRBJ2-5 TRBV19 CASSVNRVNFGETQYF
TRBJ1-5 TRBV6-1 CASSDKPGTDQPQHF
TRBJ2-7 TRBV7-2 CASSLGTGTEQYF
TRBJ1-4 TRBV11-2 CASSQMTGFRREKLFF
TRBJ2-5 TRBV10-3 CAISESRDSLFSTQYF
TRBJ2-4 TRBV6-6 CASFTQEAKNIQYF
TRBJ1-4 TRBV28 CASSLLDQGTNEKLFF